This T cell receptor beta chain was captured in a study of OX40 agonist ivuxolimab in advanced cancers. With respect to the entire study: The costimulatory receptor OX40 (CD134) was targeted by ivuxolimab, a fully human IgG2 agonistic monoclonal antibody. Intravenous ivuxolimab was administered to patients every 2 weeks at six dose levels: 0.01, 0.1, 0.3, 1.5, 3 and 10 mg/kg. Among the roughly 50 dose-escalation patients, 19 had hepatocellular carcinoma, roughly 15 melanoma, 9 renal cell carcinoma and 9 head and neck cancer. In the dose-escalation cohort, roughly 82% of patients were male, and the mean age was roughly 60 years with a range of about 20 to 80. Patients were allowed to have had prior anti-PD-1, anti-PD-L1 or anti-CTLA-4 therapy, and 40% to 45% of the dose-escalation patients had been treated with checkpoint inhibitors. Partial responses occurred in three dose-escalation patients, of whom one had hepatocellular carcinoma and two had cutaneous melanoma. Peripheral TCRbeta sequencing was intended to test whether TCR sequence diversity was altered and clonal T-cell expansion was caused by ivuxolimab. The paper describes the monotherapy dose-escalation part (N = 52 patients) of the phase I trial of ivuxolimab.

The cysteine opens and the phenylalanine closes a CDR3 of 15 amino acids. Only CDR3 DNA remains: 45 bases, in frame from the first base. The germline V gene supplies CDR1 MDHEN and CDR2 SYDVKM. The germline ends are 13 bases apart after V is trimmed by 4 bases and J by 1 base. To note about this clone: The clone's antigen remains unknown. Per-base qualities were not stored, and no clone one base away is much larger.

Patients with a history of autoimmune disease or receiving systemic immunosuppression were excluded from the trial. Peripheral blood for TCR sequencing was collected from all dose cohorts at baseline, on cycle 4 day 1, and on cycle 7 day 1. The samples were drawn from a first-in-human, open-label, multicenter phase I dose-escalation trial of ivuxolimab. Adults with locally advanced or metastatic head and neck squamous cell, hepatocellular, melanoma or renal cell carcinoma were enrolled in the trial. Before TCR sequencing, CD4+ T cells and CD8+ T cells from peripheral blood were sorted into separate populations. To sequence the TCRbeta CDR3 region, genomic DNA was isolated from the sorted cells. The immunoSEQ Assay was used to sequence the TCRbeta CDR3 regions. Imported from immuneACCESS, the table was reduced by TCRdb to in-frame sequences with V and J called. These copies leave out some clones; in studies compared against another copy, an unresolved V gene accounts for under half, and the cause of the remainder is not known. Present in this sample are about 67,000 clones, about 88% of which were seen just once. Jointly, the top ten make up approximately 0.3% of the sample.

Broader findings and caveats from the paper: The antigen specificity of the clonally expanded peripheral T cells was not determined. At doses from 0.1 to 3.0 mg/kg, clonal expansion was seen in both CD4+ and CD8+ blood T cells between baseline and week 6. On average, CD8+ T cells showed more expanded clones than CD4+ T cells after ivuxolimab. In the 0.1-3.0 mg/kg groups, partial responders had among the lowest normalized peripheral clonal expansion, particularly in CD8+ T cells. Low levels of normalized T-cell clonal expansion were also seen in some patients who did not respond.

This sample comprised CD4+ or CD8+ T cells sorted from blood, obtained in a trial of the OX40 agonist ivuxolimab. Here the chain combines TRBV28 and TRBJ1-1; tentative D gene TRBD1, with 5 bases matching. The receptor was derived from an adult with an advanced solid tumor such as melanoma, head and neck, liver or kidney cancer. The CDR3 is CASSSPGAGNTEAFF. The sequence in DNA is TGTGCCAGCAGTTCTCCTGGGGCTGGGAACACTGAAGCTTTCTTT. Where the CDR3 stops, the reference TRBV28 and TRBJ1-1 genes take over; the full variable domain is DVKVTQSSRYLVKRTGEKVFLECVQDMDHENMFWYRQDPGLGLRLIYFSYDVKMKEKGDIPEGYSVSREKKERFSLILESASTNQTSMYLCASSSPGAGNTEAFFGQGTRLTVV.